The entry that follows covers one T cell receptor beta chain sequence. Its recognized antigen is unknown. Within one base of it there is no much larger clone, and no base qualities were kept. The source of the sample is a study of blood T cell repertoires in COVID-19 (dated by TCRdb to 2020 to 2021). General notes on the study: The collaborator samples originated in the United States, Italy and Spain and spanned the acute and convalescent phases of COVID-19. The prospective study material was composed of cDNA or gDNA derived from T cells, B-cell-depleted T cells, or PBMCs. Deeply sampled blood TCRbeta repertoires from subjects exposed to, actively infected with, or recovered from COVID-19 were included in the dataset. Nearly every sample came with metadata listing a de-identified subject ID, COVID-19 status, age in years and sex. The samples were drawn from the first 160 participants of the ongoing ImmuneRACE study and from under 1,500 subjects provided by 6 global collaborators. A freely available public database, intended as a resource for researchers studying the immune response to SARS-CoV-2, is where the repertoires were released. Where available, HLA class I and class II types were taken from metadata supplied by the sample provider and were not determined by assay-based typing. The full study reports these points: How much clinical and demographic metadata was included differed by source and by participant, and the metadata was provided uncurated.

TCRbeta CDR3 regions were amplified from genomic DNA by means of the immunoSEQ Assay, a bias-controlled multiplex PCR. The original methods were these. Nucleated cell counts per sample were estimated from amplification of reference gene primers within the assay. Sequence reads were collapsed and filtered to measure the absolute abundance of every unique TCRbeta CDR3 rearrangement. For each sample, productive Simpson clonality was calculated as the square root of Simpson's diversity index over productive rearrangements. In its TCRdb copy, this immuneACCESS table keeps in-frame sequences only and misses some clones. Where compared with another copy, unresolved V genes explain less than half of these, and the others have no known cause. Clone size and the V and J calls come from that table; the DNA yielded D and trimming. The sample includes under 70,000 clones, with 90% observed a single time. Roughly 15% of the sample belongs to the ten largest clones.

Collaborating institutions collected whole blood in K2EDTA tubes following their own protocols. For TCRbeta analysis, collaborators shipped samples in one of three forms: frozen whole blood, isolated PBMCs, or DNA extracted from either of those sample types. This receptor was identified in a man of 80 years or more with acute or convalescent COVID-19. Sequenced input: peripheral blood.

The DNA reads as follows: TGTGCCAGCAGCGTTAGCGGGGGTGGCACAGATACGCAGTATTTT. Its product reads: CASSVSGGGTDTQYF. This sequence uses TRBV11-2 and TRBJ2-3, and TRBD2 aligns with 9 junction nucleotides. Reading the germline V gene gives CDR1 SGHAT and CDR2 FQNNGV. The CDR3 goes from the cysteine to the phenylalanine over 15 residues. Only the CDR3 DNA stays, 45 bases, in frame from base 1. Germline trimming: 5 bases from V, 1 base from J; junction bases outside gene matches: 4. The full variable domain, completed from the reference TRBV11-2 and TRBJ2-3 proteins outside the CDR3, reads EAGVAQSPRYKIIEKRQSVAFWCNPISGHATLYWYQQILGQGPKLLIQFQNNGVVDDSQLPKDRFSAERLKGVDSTLKIQPAKLEDSAVYLCASSVSGGGTDTQYFGPGTRLTVL.